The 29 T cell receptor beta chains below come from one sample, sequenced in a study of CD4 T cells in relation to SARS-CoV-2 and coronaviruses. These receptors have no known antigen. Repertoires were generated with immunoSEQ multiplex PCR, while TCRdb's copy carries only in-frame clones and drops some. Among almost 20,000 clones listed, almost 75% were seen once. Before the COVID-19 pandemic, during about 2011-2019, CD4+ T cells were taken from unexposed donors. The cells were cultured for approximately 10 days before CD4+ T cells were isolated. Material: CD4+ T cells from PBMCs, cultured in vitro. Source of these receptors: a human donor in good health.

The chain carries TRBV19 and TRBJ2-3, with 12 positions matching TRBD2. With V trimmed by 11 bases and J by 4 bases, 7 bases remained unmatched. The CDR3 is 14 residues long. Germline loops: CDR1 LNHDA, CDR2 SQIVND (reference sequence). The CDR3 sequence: CAVLAGGGADTQYF. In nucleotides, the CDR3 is TGTGCCGTCCTAGCGGGAGGGGGTGCAGATACGCAGTATTTT.

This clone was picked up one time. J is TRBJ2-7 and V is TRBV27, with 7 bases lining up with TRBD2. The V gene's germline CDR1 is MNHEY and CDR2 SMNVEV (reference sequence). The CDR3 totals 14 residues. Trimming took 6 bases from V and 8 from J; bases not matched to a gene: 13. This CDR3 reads CASRASGSLLKQYF. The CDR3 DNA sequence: TGTGCCAGCAGGGCTAGCGGCTCCCTCTTGAAGCAGTACTTC.

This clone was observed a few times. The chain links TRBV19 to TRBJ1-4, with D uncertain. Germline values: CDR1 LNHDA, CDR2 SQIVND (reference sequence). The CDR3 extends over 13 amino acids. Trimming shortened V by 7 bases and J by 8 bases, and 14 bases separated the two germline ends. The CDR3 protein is CASKELRHEKLFF. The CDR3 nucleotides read TGTGCCAGTAAGGAGCTACGGCACGAAAAACTGTTTTTT.

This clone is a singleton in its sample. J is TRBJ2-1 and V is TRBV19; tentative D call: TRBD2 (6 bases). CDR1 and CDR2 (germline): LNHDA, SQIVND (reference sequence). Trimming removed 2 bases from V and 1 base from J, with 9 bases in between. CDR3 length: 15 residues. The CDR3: CASSIWRDSYNEQFF. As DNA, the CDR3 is TGTGCCAGTAGTATATGGCGGGATTCCTACAATGAGCAGTTCTTC.

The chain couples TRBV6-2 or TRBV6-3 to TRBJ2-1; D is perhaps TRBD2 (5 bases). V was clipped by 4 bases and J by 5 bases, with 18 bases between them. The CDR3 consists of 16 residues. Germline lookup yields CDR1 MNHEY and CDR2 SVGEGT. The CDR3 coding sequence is TGTGCCAGCAGTTTCCCCGGACTTGCCTCAAACAATGAGCAGTTCTTC. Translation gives CASSFPGLASNNEQFF.

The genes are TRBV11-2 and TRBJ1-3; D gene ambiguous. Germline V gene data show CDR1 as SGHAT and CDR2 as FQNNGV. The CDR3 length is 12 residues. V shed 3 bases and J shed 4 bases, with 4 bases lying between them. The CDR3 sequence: CASSLGGNTIYF. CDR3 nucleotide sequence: TGTGCCAGCAGCTTGGGAGGAAACACCATATATTTT.

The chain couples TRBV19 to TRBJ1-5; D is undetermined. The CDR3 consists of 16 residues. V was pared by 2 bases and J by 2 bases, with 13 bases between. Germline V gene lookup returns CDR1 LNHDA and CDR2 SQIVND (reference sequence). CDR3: CASSIILGRGNQPQHF. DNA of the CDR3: TGTGCCAGTAGTATAATCCTAGGACGTGGCAATCAGCCCCAGCATTTT. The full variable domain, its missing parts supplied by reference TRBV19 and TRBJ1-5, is DGGITQSPKYLFRKEGQNVTLSCEQNLNHDAMYWYRQDPGQGLRLIYYSQIVNDFQKGDIAEGYSVSREKKESFPLTVTSAQKNPTAFYLCASSIILGRGNQPQHFGDGTRLSIL.

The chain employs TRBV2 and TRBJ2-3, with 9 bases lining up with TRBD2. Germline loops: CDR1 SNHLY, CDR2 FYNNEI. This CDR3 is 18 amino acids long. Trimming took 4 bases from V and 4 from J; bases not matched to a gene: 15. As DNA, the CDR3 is TGTGCCAGCAGTGTGTCGCTACTCTGGCGGGGGGGCTCAGATACGCAGTATTTT. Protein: CASSVSLLWRGGSDTQYF.

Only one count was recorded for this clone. For the CDR3, the DNA is TGTGCCAGCACTGCGGGACAGGGAAGGGGCACAGATACGCAGTATTTT. It is translated as CASTAGQGRGTDTQYF. V usage is TRBV2 and J usage is TRBJ2-3; TRBD1 aligns across 9 bases. The V gene end was trimmed by 7 bases and the J gene end by 1 base; junction bases not matched to a gene: 9. Looked up from germline, CDR1 is SNHLY and CDR2 is FYNNEI. The CDR3 consists of 16 residues.

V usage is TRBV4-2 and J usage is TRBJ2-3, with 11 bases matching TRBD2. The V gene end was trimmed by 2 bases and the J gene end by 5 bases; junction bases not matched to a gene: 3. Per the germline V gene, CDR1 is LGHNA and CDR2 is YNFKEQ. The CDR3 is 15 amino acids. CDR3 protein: CASSQLAGGGDTQYF. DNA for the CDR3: TGTGCCAGCAGCCAATTAGCGGGGGGGGGAGATACGCAGTATTTT.

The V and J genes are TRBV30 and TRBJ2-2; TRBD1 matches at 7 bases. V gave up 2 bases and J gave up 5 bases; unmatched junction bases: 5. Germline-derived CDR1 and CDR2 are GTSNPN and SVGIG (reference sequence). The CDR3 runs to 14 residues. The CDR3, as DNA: TGTGCCTGGAGTAGGGCAGGGGGAACCGGGGAGCTGTTTTTT. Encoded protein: CAWSRAGGTGELFF.

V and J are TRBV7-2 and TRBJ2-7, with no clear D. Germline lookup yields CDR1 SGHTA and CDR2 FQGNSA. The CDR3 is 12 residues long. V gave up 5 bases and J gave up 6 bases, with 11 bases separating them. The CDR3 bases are TGTGCCAGCAGCGAGACGAGGCTCGAGCAGTACTTC. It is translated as CASSETRLEQYF.

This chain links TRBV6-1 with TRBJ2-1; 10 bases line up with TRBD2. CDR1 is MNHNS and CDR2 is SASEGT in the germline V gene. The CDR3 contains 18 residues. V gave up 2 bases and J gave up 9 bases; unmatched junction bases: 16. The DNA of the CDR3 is TGTGCCAGCAGTGAACCCGGGGCTAGCGGGAGTCTAGGACGTGAGCAGTTCTTC. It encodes CASSEPGASGSLGREQFF.

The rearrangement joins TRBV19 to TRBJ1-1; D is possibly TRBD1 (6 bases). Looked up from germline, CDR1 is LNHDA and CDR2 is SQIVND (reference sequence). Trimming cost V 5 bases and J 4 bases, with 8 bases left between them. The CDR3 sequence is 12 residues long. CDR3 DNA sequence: TGTGCCAGTAGTTACAGGGTCACTGAAGCTTTCTTT. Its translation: CASSYRVTEAFF.

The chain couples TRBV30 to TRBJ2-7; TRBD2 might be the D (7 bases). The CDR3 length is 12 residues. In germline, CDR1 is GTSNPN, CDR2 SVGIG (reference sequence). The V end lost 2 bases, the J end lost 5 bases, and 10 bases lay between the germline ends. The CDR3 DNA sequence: TGTGCCTGGAGTAGGGGGGGCCACGAGCAGTACTTC. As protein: CAWSRGGHEQYF.

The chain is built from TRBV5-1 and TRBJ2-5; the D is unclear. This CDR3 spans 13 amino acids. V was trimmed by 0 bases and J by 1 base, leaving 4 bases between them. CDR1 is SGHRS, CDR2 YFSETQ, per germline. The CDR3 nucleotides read TGCGCCAGCAGCTTGGTTTTCCAAGAGACCCAGTACTTC. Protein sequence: CASSLVFQETQYF.

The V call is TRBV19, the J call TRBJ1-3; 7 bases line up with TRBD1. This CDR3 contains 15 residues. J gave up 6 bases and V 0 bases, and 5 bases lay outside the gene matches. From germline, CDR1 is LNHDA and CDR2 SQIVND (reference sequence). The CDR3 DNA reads TGTGCCAGTAGTATAGACCGGACAGGTTTAAACACCATATATTTT. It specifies CASSIDRTGLNTIYF.

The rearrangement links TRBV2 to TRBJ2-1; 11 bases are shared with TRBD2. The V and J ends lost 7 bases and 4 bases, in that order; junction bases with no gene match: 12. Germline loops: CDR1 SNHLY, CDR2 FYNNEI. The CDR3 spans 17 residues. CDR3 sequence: CASTSAIAGGPYNEQFF. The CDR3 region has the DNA TGTGCCAGCACCTCAGCAATAGCGGGAGGGCCTTACAATGAGCAGTTCTTC.

DNA for the CDR3: TGTGCCAGCAGCTTTATTAGCGGGGCCAACGAGCAGTACTTC. Its protein is CASSFISGANEQYF. The chain is built from TRBV5-6 and TRBJ2-7, with TRBD2 matching 8 bases. This CDR3 spans 14 amino acids. V gave up 2 bases and J gave up 5 bases; unmatched junction bases: 6. CDR1 is SGHDT and CDR2 is YYEEEE in the germline V gene.

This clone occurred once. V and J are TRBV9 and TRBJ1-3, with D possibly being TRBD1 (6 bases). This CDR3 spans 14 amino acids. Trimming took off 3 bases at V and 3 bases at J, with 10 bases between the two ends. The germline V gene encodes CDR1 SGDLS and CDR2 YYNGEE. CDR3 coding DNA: TGTGCCAGCAGCGCACAGGGCGGTGGAAACACCATATATTTT. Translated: CASSAQGGGNTIYF.

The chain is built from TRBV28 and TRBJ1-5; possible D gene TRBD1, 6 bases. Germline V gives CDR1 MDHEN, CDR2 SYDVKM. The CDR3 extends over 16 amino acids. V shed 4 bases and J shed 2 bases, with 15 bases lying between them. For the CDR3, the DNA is TGTGCCAGCAGTTCCCCCTTAGGGGGAGGCAATCAGCCCCAGCATTTT. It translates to CASSSPLGGGNQPQHF. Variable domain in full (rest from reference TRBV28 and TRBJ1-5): DVKVTQSSRYLVKRTGEKVFLECVQDMDHENMFWYRQDPGLGLRLIYFSYDVKMKEKGDIPEGYSVSREKKERFSLILESASTNQTSMYLCASSSPLGGGNQPQHFGDGTRLSIL.

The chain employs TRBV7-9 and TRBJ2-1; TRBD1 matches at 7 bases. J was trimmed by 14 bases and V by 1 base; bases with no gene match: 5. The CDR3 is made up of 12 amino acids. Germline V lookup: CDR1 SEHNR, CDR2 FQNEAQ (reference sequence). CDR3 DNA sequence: TGTGCCAGCAGCTTAGGACAGGGTTTGGAGTTCTTC. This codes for CASSLGQGLEFF.

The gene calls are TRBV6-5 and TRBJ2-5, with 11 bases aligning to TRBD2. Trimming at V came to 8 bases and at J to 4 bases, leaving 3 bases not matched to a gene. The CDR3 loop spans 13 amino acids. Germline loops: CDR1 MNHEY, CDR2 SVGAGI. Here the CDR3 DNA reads TGTGCCAGCCGACTAGCGGGGTTAGAGACCCAGTACTTC. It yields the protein CASRLAGLETQYF.

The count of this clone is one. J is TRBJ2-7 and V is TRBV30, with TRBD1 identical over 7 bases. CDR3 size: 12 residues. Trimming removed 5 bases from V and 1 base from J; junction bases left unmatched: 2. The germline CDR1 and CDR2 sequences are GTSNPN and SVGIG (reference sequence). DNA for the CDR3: TGTGCCTGGCAGGGGGAGTCCTACGAGCAGTACTTC. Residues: CAWQGESYEQYF.

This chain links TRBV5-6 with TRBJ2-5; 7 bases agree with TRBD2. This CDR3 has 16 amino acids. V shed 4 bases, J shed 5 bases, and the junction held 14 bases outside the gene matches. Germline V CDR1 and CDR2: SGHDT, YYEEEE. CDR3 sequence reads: CASSPHPFAGVETQYF. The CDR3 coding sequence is TGTGCCAGCAGCCCACACCCATTTGCGGGAGTGGAGACCCAGTACTTC.

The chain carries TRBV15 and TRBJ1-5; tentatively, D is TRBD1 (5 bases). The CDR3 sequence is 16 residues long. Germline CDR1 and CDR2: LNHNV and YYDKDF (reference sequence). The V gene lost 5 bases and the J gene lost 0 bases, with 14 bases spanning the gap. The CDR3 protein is CATSSPREYSNQPQHF. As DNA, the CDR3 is TGTGCCACCAGCTCCCCCAGGGAATATAGCAATCAGCCCCAGCATTTT.

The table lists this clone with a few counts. The CDR3 coding sequence is TGTGCCAGTAGTATTACCGGGACAGGGTGGGGCAATCAGCCCCAGCATTTT. This translates into CASSITGTGWGNQPQHF. The chain carries TRBV19 and TRBJ1-5, with 9 bases that match TRBD1. The CDR3 totals 17 residues. J lost 2 bases, V lost 3 bases, and 8 bases had no gene match. CDR1 is LNHDA and CDR2 is SQIVND in the germline V gene (reference sequence).

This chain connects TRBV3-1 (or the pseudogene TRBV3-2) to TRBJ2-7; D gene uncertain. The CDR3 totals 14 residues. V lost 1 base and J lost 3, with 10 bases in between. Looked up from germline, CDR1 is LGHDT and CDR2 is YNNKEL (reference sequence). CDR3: CASSQGGTYYEQYF. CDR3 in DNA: TGTGCCAGCAGCCAAGGAGGCACGTACTACGAGCAGTACTTC.

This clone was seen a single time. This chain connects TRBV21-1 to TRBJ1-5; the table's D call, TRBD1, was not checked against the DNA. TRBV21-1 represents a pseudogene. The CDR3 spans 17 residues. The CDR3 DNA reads TGTGCCAGCAGCAAACCCAGGCGACAGGTCCGTAATCAGCCCCAGCATTTT. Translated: CASSKPRRQVRNQPQHF.